The clone carrying this T cell receptor beta chain was found a few times. The antigen is not known. The data were taken from a study of cytomegalovirus exposure and HLA in healthy donors. Germline V CDR1 and CDR2: SGDLS, YYNGEE. Trimming removed 0 bases from V and 5 bases from J; junction bases left unmatched: 5. The CDR3 consists of 15 residues. Primers for the PCR totalled 60 Vbeta and 13 Jbeta. The table came from immunoSEQ multiplex PCR; TCRdb's copy has only in-frame clones and leaves some out. Altogether about 190,000 clones are present, around 80% being singletons, with the ten largest covering roughly 1.1%. Study observations and caveats: In vitro checks showed that a few CMV-associated chains really do target CMV antigens. There were 150 to 200 TCR beta chains listed as cytomegalovirus-associated. With DRB1 most and HLA-C fewest, TCR association rates differed between HLA loci in a later analysis.

The sequencing sample was made of PBMCs. The chain couples TRBV9 to TRBJ1-2, with 9 bases fitting TRBD1. The origin of this receptor is a woman between 40 and 50 years old in good health and CMV-seronegative. For the CDR3, the DNA is TGTGCCAGCAGCGTAGGGAACAGGGGGCTATATGGCTACACCTTC. It yields the protein CASSVGNRGLYGYTF.